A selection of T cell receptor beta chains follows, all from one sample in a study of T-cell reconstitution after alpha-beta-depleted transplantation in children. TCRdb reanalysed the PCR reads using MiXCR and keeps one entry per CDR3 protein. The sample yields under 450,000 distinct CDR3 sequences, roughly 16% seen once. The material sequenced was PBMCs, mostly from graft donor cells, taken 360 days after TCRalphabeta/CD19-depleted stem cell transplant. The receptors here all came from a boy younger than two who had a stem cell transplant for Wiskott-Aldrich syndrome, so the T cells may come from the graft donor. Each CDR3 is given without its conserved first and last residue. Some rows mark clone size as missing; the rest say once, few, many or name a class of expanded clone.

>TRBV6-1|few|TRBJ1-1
ASSARGNTEAF
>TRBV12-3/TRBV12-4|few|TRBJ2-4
ASRMGQGAKNIQY
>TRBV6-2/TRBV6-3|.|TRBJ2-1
ASSSFQGEWAYNEQF
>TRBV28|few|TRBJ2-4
ASSLSRQGAAKNIQY
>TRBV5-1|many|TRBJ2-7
ASSGRGRTYEQY
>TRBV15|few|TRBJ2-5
ATSRGGTGTQETQY
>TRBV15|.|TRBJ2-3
ATSSQSWDTQY
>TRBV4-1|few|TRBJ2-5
ASSQAPVWQGAQETQY
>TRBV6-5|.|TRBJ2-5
ASSYGRELLQETQY
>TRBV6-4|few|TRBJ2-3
ASRRDFFTDTQY
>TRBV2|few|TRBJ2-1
ASRGTSRNEQF
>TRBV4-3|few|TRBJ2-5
ASSQDELEAGGRETQY
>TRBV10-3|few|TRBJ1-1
AISAWMGQENTEAF
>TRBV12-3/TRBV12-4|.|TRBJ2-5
ASSPRLTPETQY
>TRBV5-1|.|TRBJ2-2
ASSLLAGETGELF
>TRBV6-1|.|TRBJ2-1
ASKGGRAGGQF
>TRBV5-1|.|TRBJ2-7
ASSFFSQASGEQY
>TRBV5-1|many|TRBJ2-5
ASSLMTEETQY
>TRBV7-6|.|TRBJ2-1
ASSFWRERSYEQF
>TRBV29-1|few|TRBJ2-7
SVAGTVTDEQY
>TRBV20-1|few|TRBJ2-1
SARDSRHNEQF
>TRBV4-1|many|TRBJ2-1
ASSQEGTRRNEQF
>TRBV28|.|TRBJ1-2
ASSLPVGSGYT
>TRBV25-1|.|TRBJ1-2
ASSEKGNYGYT
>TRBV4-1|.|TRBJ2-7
ASSQDSGTVGEQY
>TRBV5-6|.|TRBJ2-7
ASSPLQGEYEQY
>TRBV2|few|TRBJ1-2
ASSGGQARGYT
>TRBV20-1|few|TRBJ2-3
SYLWYGTDTQY
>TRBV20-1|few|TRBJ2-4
SAGMAPTTKNIQY